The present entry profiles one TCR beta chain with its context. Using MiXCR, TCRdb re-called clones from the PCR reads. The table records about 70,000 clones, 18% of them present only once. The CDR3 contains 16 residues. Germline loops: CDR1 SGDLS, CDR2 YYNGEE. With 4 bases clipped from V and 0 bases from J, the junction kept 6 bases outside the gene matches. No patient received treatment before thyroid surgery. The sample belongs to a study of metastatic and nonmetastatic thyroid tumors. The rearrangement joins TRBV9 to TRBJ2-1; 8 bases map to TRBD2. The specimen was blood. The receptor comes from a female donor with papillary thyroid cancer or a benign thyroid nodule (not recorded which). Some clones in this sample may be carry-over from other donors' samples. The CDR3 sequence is CASSTVAGSSYNEQFF. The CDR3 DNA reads TGTGCCAGCAGCACCGTAGCGGGGAGCTCCTACAATGAGCAGTTCTTC.